The rows below give T cell receptor beta chains drawn from one sample of a study of cytomegalovirus exposure and HLA in healthy donors. Here immunoSEQ multiplex PCR was the method, and the copy in TCRdb shows in-frame clones only, minus some. The profile covers more than 95,000 clones, with about three quarters appearing a single time and around 8.6% taken by the ten largest. Sequenced: PBMCs. The receptors were sampled from a woman between 35 and 50 years old in good health and CMV-seropositive. Each CDR3 is given with its conserved first and last residue. The order of the fields is J gene, D gene, V gene, clone size, CDR3 DNA, CDR3 protein. The D gene is left open where the match is weak. Clone size is shown for a subset of rows, as once, few, many or a class of expanded clone.

>TRBJ2-1|TRBD2|TRBV18|once
TGTGCCAGCTCACCTAGCGGGGGGGCCTACAATGAGCAGTTCTTC
CASSPSGGAYNEQFF
>TRBJ1-1|.|TRBV28|.
TGTGCCAGCAGTTTCCGGGGGGAGGCCTCGGCCACTGAAGCTTTCTTT
CASSFRGEASATEAFF
>TRBJ1-1|.|TRBV7-9|.
TGTGCCAGCAGCTTTCGGGACCCGGGAGTCACTGAAGCTTTCTTT
CASSFRDPGVTEAFF
>TRBJ1-1|.|TRBV2|.
TGTGCCAGCAGCCCCGAGGTGGGGGGTTTGGACACTGAAGCTTTCTTT
CASSPEVGGLDTEAFF
>TRBJ2-7|.|TRBV12-5|.
TGTGCTAGTGGTTTGGTAATCTCACGGGAGAGCTACGAGCAGTACTTC
CASGLVISRESYEQYF
>TRBJ2-3|TRBD2|TRBV27|few
TGTGCCAGCAGTAGGACTAGCGGGACAGATACGCAGTATTTT
CASSRTSGTDTQYF
>TRBJ1-3|TRBD1|TRBV6-5|.
TGTGCCAGCAGTTACTCTCGGACAGGGAGAGGAAACACCATATATTTT
CASSYSRTGRGNTIYF
>TRBJ2-3|.|TRBV18|.
TGTGCCAGCTCACCGGCTACGGGAGTTGGAACAGATACGCAGTATTTT
CASSPATGVGTDTQYF
>TRBJ1-1|.|TRBV19|.
TGTGCCAGTAGTATACCATACACTGAAGCTTTCTTT
CASSIPYTEAFF
>TRBJ1-1|.|TRBV6-1|.
TGTGCCAGCAGTCTGGGACTTAGAGAAGCTTTCTTT
CASSLGLREAFF
>TRBJ2-3|TRBD1|TRBV7-4|once
TGTGCCAGCAGCTCCCTCGGACAGGGGAGCACAGATACGCAGTATTTT
CASSSLGQGSTDTQYF
>TRBJ2-7|.|TRBV6-5|.
TGTGCCAGCAGTTACCAGGACAACCGAAATTTATACGAGCAGTACTTC
CASSYQDNRNLYEQYF
>TRBJ2-7|.|TRBV4-1|.
TGCGCCAGCAGCCAAAAACCATACCGGGACACACCCTACGAGCAGTACTTC
CASSQKPYRDTPYEQYF
>TRBJ1-2|.|TRBV7-9|.
TGTGCCAGCAGCTTAGTAGGGGCGTCTGGCTATGGCTACACCTTC
CASSLVGASGYGYTF
>TRBJ2-7|TRBD2|TRBV4-1|.
TGCGCCAGCTCGACTAGCGGGGGTTCCTACGAGCAGTACTTC
CASSTSGGSYEQYF
>TRBJ2-7|TRBD2|TRBV14|.
TGTGCCAGCAGCGAAGGACCTCCGACTAGCGGAGTCTACGAGCAGTACTTC
CASSEGPPTSGVYEQYF
>TRBJ2-3|.|TRBV6-5|.
TGTGCCAGCAGTTACTCCTCCTCGGATACGCAGTATTTT
CASSYSSSDTQYF
>TRBJ2-7|.|TRBV21-1|.
TGTGCCAGCCTAAACAGCACCTACGAGCAGTACTTC
CASLNSTYEQYF
>TRBJ1-5|TRBD1|TRBV25-1|many
TGTGCCAGCAGTAACACAGGGGGCAATCAGCCCCAGCATTTT
CASSNTGGNQPQHF
>TRBJ2-1|TRBD2|TRBV6-1|once
TGTGCCAGCAGGAAGCGGGGCTCCTACAATGAGCAGTTCTTC
CASRKRGSYNEQFF
>TRBJ2-7|.|TRBV5-4|.
TGTGCCAGCAGCCCGGACAGCGCCTACGAGCAGTACTTC
CASSPDSAYEQYF
>TRBJ2-1|TRBD2|TRBV5-6|few
TGTGCCAGCAGCTTGGGGGGGGGAGGTGAGCAGTTCTTC
CASSLGGGGEQFF
>TRBJ2-7|TRBD1|TRBV9|.
TGTGCCAGCAGCGTAGATCTGGGACAGGGCGAGCAGTACTTC
CASSVDLGQGEQYF
>TRBJ1-2|.|TRBV28|once
TGTGCCAGCAGTTTAAGAACAGGGTTTCTGGGCTATGGCTACACCTTC
CASSLRTGFLGYGYTF
>TRBJ1-2|.|TRBV6-1|.
TGTGCCAGCAGTGAACTCGTCAGGGGAGTTGGCTACACCTTC
CASSELVRGVGYTF
>TRBJ1-1|.|TRBV6-5|.
TGTGCCAGCAGAGGGAGGGCGCGGGGCACTGAAGCTTTCTTT
CASRGRARGTEAFF
>TRBJ2-1|.|TRBV15|.
TGTGCCACCAGCAGAGATCCTCCACACAGCTCCTACAATGAGCAGTTCTTC
CATSRDPPHSSYNEQFF
>TRBJ1-4|TRBD1|TRBV5-1|.
TGCGCCAGCAGCCGCTCAGGGGGCGGCCCAACTAATGAAAAACTGTTTTTT
CASSRSGGGPTNEKLFF
>TRBJ2-7|.|TRBV6-5|once
TGTGCCAGCAGTTACTTCACCACTAGCGAGCAGTACTTC
CASSYFTTSEQYF
>TRBJ1-1|.|TRBV18|.
TGTGCCAGCTCACCTTCGGCGGAGGTGACTGAAGCTTTCTTT
CASSPSAEVTEAFF
>TRBJ2-7|.|TRBV27|once
TGTGCCAGCTCCCCGAACTTAGGTGGGACACCCACCTACGAGCAGTACTTC
CASSPNLGGTPTYEQYF
>TRBJ1-1|.|TRBV2|few
TGTGCCAGCAGTATAGATATGAACACTGAAGCTTTCTTT
CASSIDMNTEAFF
>TRBJ1-1|TRBD1|TRBV5-1|.
TGCGCCAACAGCTTGGCGAGGGCAGGGGGATTGGAGAACACTGAAGCTTTCTTT
CANSLARAGGLENTEAFF
>TRBJ1-4|.|TRBV28|.
TGTGCCAGCAGCAGGACAGAGGAAAAACTGTTTTTT
CASSRTEEKLFF
>TRBJ1-1|TRBD1|TRBV6-6|.
TGTGCCAGCAGTGTGACAGGGATTATGAACACTGAAGCTTTCTTT
CASSVTGIMNTEAFF
>TRBJ2-1|TRBD2|TRBV4-3|.
TGCGCCAGCAGCCAAGATTTAAGCGGGGGGACGAAGAGCAATGAGCAGTTCTTC
CASSQDLSGGTKSNEQFF
>TRBJ2-1|TRBD2|TRBV5-1|.
TGCGCCAGCAGCTCCCTTAGCGGGAGCTCCTACAATGAGCAGTTCTTC
CASSSLSGSSYNEQFF
>TRBJ2-5|TRBD2|TRBV7-6|.
TGTGCCAGCAGCCCCAGGGAGGGGCGGTTTCTTGGAGAGACCCAGTACTTC
CASSPREGRFLGETQYF
>TRBJ2-2|TRBD2|TRBV7-9|.
TGTGCCAGCAGCTTGGGGACTAGCCGGCATACCGGGGAGCTGTTTTTT
CASSLGTSRHTGELFF
>TRBJ2-1|.|TRBV10-3|.
TGTGCCATCAGTGTGTGGAGTCCTAATTCCAATGAGCAGTTCTTC
CAISVWSPNSNEQFF
>TRBJ2-1|.|TRBV10-3|.
TGTGCCATCAGTGAGGTCGGGACAAGCTCCTACAATGAGCAGTTCTTC
CAISEVGTSSYNEQFF
>TRBJ2-4|.|TRBV7-9|.
TGTGCCAGTTCCGGGATAGCCAAAAACATTCAGTACTTC
CASSGIAKNIQYF
>TRBJ2-3|TRBD1|TRBV7-2|.
TGTGCCAGCAGCTTAGCGACAGGGGTTACGCAGTATTTT
CASSLATGVTQYF
>TRBJ1-4|.|TRBV4-3|.
TGCGCCAGCAGCCAAGACCAGTCGATAAATGAAAAACTGTTTTTT
CASSQDQSINEKLFF
>TRBJ2-7|TRBD1|TRBV11-2|.
TGTGCCAGCAGCTTAGGACCACAGGGGTCCCACGAGCAGTACTTC
CASSLGPQGSHEQYF